Each of the 30 T cell receptor beta chains below was sequenced from the same sample in a study of T cells in localized non-small cell lung cancer. Generated by immunoSEQ multiplex PCR, the TCRdb table keeps only in-frame clones and is missing some. This sample has fewer than 2,000 clones, with around 22% found just once. The sequenced sample was normal lung tissue next to the tumor, obtained before any cancer treatment. The receptor source for this set is a female donor older than 55 with stage II lung adenocarcinoma.

This clone was detected only a few times. V gene TRBV6-7 combines with J gene TRBJ2-5; D is unresolved. TRBV6-7 is an ORF for which the function is uncertain. V lost 5 bases, J lost 5 bases, and 9 bases lay in between. The CDR3 is 12 residues long. CDR3 coding DNA: TGTGCCAGCAGTGAAAAAAGGGAGACCCAGTACTTC. This sequence encodes CASSEKRETQYF.

This clone was seen a few times. V usage is TRBV6-8 and J usage is TRBJ1-1; no clear D. There are 14 residues in the CDR3. V lost 5 bases and J 1 base, leaving 11 bases between the germline ends. Germline loops: CDR1 MNHGY, CDR2 SAAAGT. CDR3 loop: CASSAEGGNTEAFF. DNA for the CDR3: TGTGCCAGCAGTGCGGAAGGAGGGAACACTGAAGCTTTCTTT.

This clone was counted a few times. This chain uses TRBV19 with TRBJ2-7; D is perhaps TRBD2 (5 bases). CDR3 length: 13 residues. Germline V gene lookup returns CDR1 LNHDA and CDR2 SQIVND (reference sequence). The V and J ends lost 5 bases and 4 bases respectively, with 12 bases between them. The CDR3 region has the DNA TGTGCCAGTAGTTCCGGACTGGGATACGAGCAGTACTTC. Its protein is CASSSGLGYEQYF.

This clone has just a few counts. The rearrangement joins TRBV6-4 to TRBJ2-3, with D tentatively TRBD1 (6 bases). Per the germline V gene, CDR1 is MRHNA and CDR2 is SNTAGT. The V and J ends lost 6 bases and 1 base respectively, with 11 bases between them. The CDR3 consists of 14 residues. Here the CDR3 reads CASRTGIGTDTQYF. The CDR3, as DNA: TGTGCCAGCAGAACAGGGATCGGCACAGATACGCAGTATTTT.

By sample share, this clone is large. The V and J genes are TRBV18 and TRBJ1-3; TRBD1 aligns across 9 bases. The CDR3 has 16 residues. Germline V lookup: CDR1 KGHSH, CDR2 LQKENI. After removal of 2 bases from V and 4 bases from J, the junction contained 6 bases not matched to a gene. The CDR3 protein is CASSPSTDRGGNTIYF. The DNA for the CDR3 is TGTGCCAGCTCACCATCGACGGACAGGGGAGGAAACACCATATATTTT.

The rearrangement links TRBV5-1 to TRBJ1-4; D may be TRBD1 (6 bases). The CDR3 contains 15 residues. V lost 5 bases to trimming and J lost 0 bases, with 11 bases between them. Germline CDR1 SGHRS, CDR2 YFSETQ. The DNA for the CDR3 is TGCGCCAGCAGTCCACAGGGAGCAACTAATGAAAAACTGTTTTTT. Translation: CASSPQGATNEKLFF.

This clone has only a few counts. The CDR3, as DNA: TGTGCCAGCAGTCCCGTGCGGCCTAGCTCCTACAATGAGCAGTTCTTC. Translating gives CASSPVRPSSYNEQFF. The chain uses TRBV9 and TRBJ2-1; D not resolved. The CDR3 extends over 16 amino acids. V was trimmed by 5 bases and J by 0 bases, leaving 15 bases between them. Germline CDR1 SGDLS, CDR2 YYNGEE.

The chain recombines TRBV19 with TRBJ2-5, with D unclear. With 6 bases removed from V and 4 bases from J, the gap between germline ends came to 6 bases. The CDR3 covers 11 residues. Germline loops: CDR1 LNHDA, CDR2 SQIVND (reference sequence). As DNA, the CDR3 is TGTGCCAGTAGCCGGGCAGAGACCCAGTACTTC. Translating gives CASSRAETQYF. The full variable domain, completed using reference TRBV19 and TRBJ2-5, is DGGITQSPKYLFRKEGQNVTLSCEQNLNHDAMYWYRQDPGQGLRLIYYSQIVNDFQKGDIAEGYSVSREKKESFPLTVTSAQKNPTAFYLCASSRAETQYFGPGTRLLVL.

The V and J genes are TRBV7-1 and TRBJ2-7; D possibly uses TRBD1 or TRBD2 (5 bases each). TRBV7-1 is recorded as an ORF, its role being uncertain. V lost 3 bases to trimming and J lost 5 bases, with 11 bases between them. CDR3 size: 13 residues. CDR3 nucleotides: TGTGCCAGCAGCTCCCGAGGGGCCCACGAGCAGTACTTC. This encodes CASSSRGAHEQYF.

This chain links TRBV19 with TRBJ1-1, with a weak D call TRBD1 (5 bases). The germline CDR1 and CDR2 sequences are LNHDA and SQIVND (reference sequence). Trimming pared 5 bases from V and 0 bases from J, leaving 16 bases between. The CDR3 loop spans 16 amino acids. The CDR3 protein is CASSEGRTRMNTEAFF. The CDR3 coding sequence is TGTGCCAGTAGTGAGGGACGGACGCGCATGAACACTGAAGCTTTCTTT.

The genes are TRBV15 and TRBJ1-2; 8 bases fit TRBD1. The V segment lost 3 bases and the J segment 6 bases; nucleotides outside the gene matches: 9. The germline CDR1 and CDR2 sequences are LNHNV and YYDKDF (reference sequence). This CDR3 spans 15 amino acids. The CDR3, as DNA: TGTGCCACCAGCAGGGCAAAAGGACAGGGACATGGCTACACCTTC. Encoded protein: CATSRAKGQGHGYTF.

This clone was counted a few times. The chain is built from TRBV6-8 and TRBJ2-7; TRBD2 matches at 10 bases. This CDR3 comprises 13 residues. Germline trimming cut 8 bases from V and 6 bases from J; bases unmatched to any gene: 7. Germline lookup yields CDR1 MNHGY and CDR2 SAAAGT. The CDR3 DNA is TGTGCCAGCTCCTCTAGCGGGAGTGGCGAGCAGTACTTC. This sequence encodes CASSSSGSGEQYF.

The J gene is TRBJ2-7, the V gene TRBV12-5; D perhaps matches TRBD1 (7 bases). Germline CDR1 reads LGHNT; CDR2 reads FRNRAP. This CDR3 region has 11 residues. CDR3 DNA: TGTGCCAGCACCAGGGGGGACGAGCAGTACTTC. Protein: CASTRGDEQYF.

In this sample, this clone is medium-sized. This chain links TRBV6-8 with TRBJ2-5; 14 bases line up with TRBD2. V trimming: 5 bases; J trimming: 2 bases; junction bases outside the gene matches: 7. The CDR3 covers 17 residues. Germline V gives CDR1 MNHGY, CDR2 SAAAGT. The CDR3 region has the DNA TGTGCCAGCAGTGACGGACTAGCGGGAGGAATACAAGAGACCCAGTACTTC. This gives the protein CASSDGLAGGIQETQYF.

The genes are TRBV19 and TRBJ2-1; 14 bases are shared with TRBD2. The junction had 5 bases not matched to a gene; V was cut back by 3 bases and J by 4 bases. This CDR3 contains 17 residues. The germline CDR1 and CDR2 sequences are LNHDA and SQIVND (reference sequence). The CDR3 region is CASSISGLAGVYNEQFF. CDR3 coding DNA: TGTGCCAGTAGTATCTCGGGACTAGCGGGAGTTTACAATGAGCAGTTCTTC. The full variable domain, completed using reference TRBV19 and TRBJ2-1, is DGGITQSPKYLFRKEGQNVTLSCEQNLNHDAMYWYRQDPGQGLRLIYYSQIVNDFQKGDIAEGYSVSREKKESFPLTVTSAQKNPTAFYLCASSISGLAGVYNEQFFGPGTRLTVL.

The V call is TRBV6-8, the J call TRBJ1-1; D might be TRBD1 (5 bases). Between the trimmed V and J ends, which lost 7 bases and 0 bases, there was a span of 18 bases. Germline CDR1 and CDR2: MNHGY and SAAAGT. This CDR3 is 16 amino acids long. CDR3 nucleotide sequence: TGTGCCAGCATCCCGGGGGGGATAAACATGAACACTGAAGCTTTCTTT. Translation gives CASIPGGINMNTEAFF.

The J gene is TRBJ2-6, the V gene TRBV9; 7 bases map to TRBD1. Per germline, CDR1 SGDLS and CDR2 YYNGEE. The CDR3 is 15 amino acids. Trimming took 5 bases from V and 2 from J; bases not matched to a gene: 4. The DNA of the CDR3 is TGTGCCAGCAGGTCAGACAGGGCTGGGGCCAACGTCCTGACTTTC. Translated, it gives CASRSDRAGANVLTF.

This clone has just a few counts. The genes are TRBV18 and TRBJ1-5; 9 bases map to TRBD1. The junction had 5 bases not matched to a gene; V was cut back by 2 bases and J by 6 bases. The CDR3 length is 15 residues. Germline lookup yields CDR1 KGHSH and CDR2 LQKENI. CDR3 amino acids: CASSPRTGEVQPQHF. CDR3 sequence (DNA): TGTGCCAGCTCACCAAGGACAGGGGAGGTTCAGCCCCAGCATTTT.

This clone was picked up a small number of times. This chain links TRBV29-1 with TRBJ2-1; possibly TRBD1 for D (5 bases). Germline V gives CDR1 SQVTM, CDR2 ANQGSEA. Trimming left V 3 bases short and J 4 bases short, with 7 bases between. This CDR3 spans 12 amino acids. CDR3 sequence (DNA): TGCAGCGTTGATCAGGGTTACAATGAGCAGTTCTTC. This translates into CSVDQGYNEQFF.

In this sample, this clone turned up a few times. The chain uses TRBV11-3 and TRBJ1-5, with 9 nucleotides matching TRBD1. The length of the CDR3 is 16 residues. The J segment lost 7 bases and the V segment lost 3 bases, leaving 10 bases of the junction unmatched. Germline CDR1 is SGHNT and CDR2 is YENEEA. The DNA for the CDR3 is TGTGCCAGCAGCTTGACTCCCGGGACAGGGTGGCAGCCCCAGCATTTT. Amino acids: CASSLTPGTGWQPQHF.

The genes are TRBV30 and TRBJ2-1, with 7 bases aligning to TRBD2. Germline CDR1 GTSNPN, CDR2 SVGIG (reference sequence). The CDR3 runs to 11 residues. The CDR3 protein is CAGRAISEQFF. For the CDR3, the DNA is TGTGCTGGGAGGGCTATAAGTGAGCAGTTCTTC.

This clone was detected once. The V call is TRBV5-1, the J call TRBJ2-7, with 10 bases identical to TRBD2. This CDR3 has 16 amino acids. The V gene's germline CDR1 is SGHRS and CDR2 YFSETQ. Trimming removed 4 bases from V and 1 base from J; junction bases left unmatched: 8. This chain's CDR3 is CASSATSGMVSYEQYF. The CDR3 bases are TGCGCCAGCAGCGCAACTAGCGGGATGGTTTCCTACGAGCAGTACTTC.

J is TRBJ1-2 and V is TRBV28; D call uncertain. The CDR3 totals 13 residues. Germline CDR1 and CDR2: MDHEN and SYDVKM. V was cut by 3 bases and J by 3 bases, with 8 bases left in between. CDR3: CASSFQRDYGYTF. Written as DNA, the CDR3 is TGTGCCAGCAGTTTTCAGCGGGACTATGGCTACACCTTC.

This chain joins TRBV5-1 and TRBJ1-1, with a weak D call TRBD1 (6 bases). Germline V gene lookup returns CDR1 SGHRS and CDR2 YFSETQ. The CDR3 covers 17 residues. V was clipped by 2 bases and J by 0 bases, with 17 bases between them. This chain's CDR3 is CASSLDRPDYMNTEAFF. CDR3 DNA: TGCGCCAGCAGCTTAGACAGGCCCGACTACATGAACACTGAAGCTTTCTTT.

The V and J genes are TRBV28 and TRBJ2-7; D is ambiguous. Per germline, CDR1 MDHEN and CDR2 SYDVKM. V lost 7 bases and J 0 bases, leaving 13 bases between the germline ends. The CDR3 is 14 residues long. CDR3 sequence: CASNRRGTSYEQYF. In DNA form, the CDR3 reads TGTGCCAGCAACCGGAGAGGTACCTCCTACGAGCAGTACTTC.

V is TRBV7-6 and J is TRBJ2-3; D gene ambiguous. The CDR3 is made up of 14 amino acids. Trimming took 2 bases from V and 3 from J, leaving 9 bases between them. Per the germline V gene, CDR1 is SGHVS and CDR2 is FNYEAQ. The CDR3 region has the DNA TGTGCCAGCAGCTTAAGTTATCCGACAGATACGCAGTATTTT. Its protein is CASSLSYPTDTQYF.

This clone occurred once. One junction end does not reproduce the germline sequence, and a read error may be involved. The chain recombines TRBV10-3 with TRBJ2-3; D is possibly TRBD1 or TRBD2 (5 bases each). The V gene's germline CDR1 is ENHRY and CDR2 SYGVKD. The length of the CDR3 is 13 residues. CDR3 in amino acids: CAISESTSSGAHF. CDR3 nucleotides: TGTGCCATCAGTGAGTCGACGTCATCCGGGGCCCATTTT.

This clone turned up a few times. This CDR3 reads CASSLGGQGSYEQYF. CDR3 DNA sequence: TGTGCCAGCAGCTTGGGGGGACAGGGCTCCTACGAGCAGTACTTC. V gene TRBV11-3 combines with J gene TRBJ2-7; 9 bases align to TRBD1. Germline V gene lookup returns CDR1 SGHNT and CDR2 YENEEA. The CDR3 is 15 amino acids. V dropped 3 bases and J dropped 0; count of bases not matched to a gene: 3. The whole variable domain, remainder taken from reference TRBV11-3 and TRBJ2-7, is EAGVVQSPRYKIIEKKQPVAFWCNPISGHNTLYWYLQNLGQGPELLIRYENEEAVDDSQLPKDRFSAERLKGVDSTLKIQPAELGDSAVYLCASSLGGQGSYEQYFGPGTRLTVT.

The chain uses TRBV28 and TRBJ1-1; TRBD1 might be the D (5 bases). This CDR3 comprises 15 residues. The V end was cut by 6 bases, the J end by 1 base, with 15 bases between. CDR1 and CDR2 (germline): MDHEN, SYDVKM. The CDR3 DNA sequence: TGTGCCAGCAGAAGACCGGGACTGAGGAACACTGAAGCTTTCTTT. This translates into CASRRPGLRNTEAFF.

This clone ranks as medium-sized (0.01 to 0.1%). The V call is TRBV6-8, the J call TRBJ2-5, with D possibly TRBD1 on 7 matching bases. The CDR3 runs to 14 residues. Germline V gene lookup returns CDR1 MNHGY and CDR2 SAAAGT. V was trimmed by 9 bases and J by 7 bases, leaving 21 bases between them. CDR3 sequence (DNA): TGTGCCAGTTGCGGGACAGCGGAGGTGGGGACCCAGTACTTC. Translating gives CASCGTAEVGTQYF.